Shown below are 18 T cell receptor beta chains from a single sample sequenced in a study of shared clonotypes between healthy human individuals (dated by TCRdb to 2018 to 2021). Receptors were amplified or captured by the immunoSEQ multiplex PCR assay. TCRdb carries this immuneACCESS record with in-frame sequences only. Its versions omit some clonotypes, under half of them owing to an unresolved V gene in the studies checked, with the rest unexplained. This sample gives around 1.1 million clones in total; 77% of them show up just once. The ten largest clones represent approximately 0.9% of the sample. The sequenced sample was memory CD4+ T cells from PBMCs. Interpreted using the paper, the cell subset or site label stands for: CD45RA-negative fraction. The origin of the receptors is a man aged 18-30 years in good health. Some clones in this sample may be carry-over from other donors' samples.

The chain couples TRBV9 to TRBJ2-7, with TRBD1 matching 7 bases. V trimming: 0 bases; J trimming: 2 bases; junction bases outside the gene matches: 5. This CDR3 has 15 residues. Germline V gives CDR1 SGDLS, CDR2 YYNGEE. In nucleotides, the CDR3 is TGTGCCAGCAGCGTAGGGGCAGGGGGTACCTACGAGCAGTACTTC. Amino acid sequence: CASSVGAGGTYEQYF.

The CDR3 here is CASSLRTGGGGVAGELFF. The CDR3 DNA follows: TGTGCCAGCAGCTTAAGGACAGGAGGAGGAGGGGTGGCCGGGGAGCTGTTTTTT. The chain joins TRBV7-3 to TRBJ2-2; perhaps TRBD1 as D (7 bases). CDR3 size: 18 residues. Trimming pared 1 base from V and 6 bases from J, leaving 21 bases between. Germline CDR1 and CDR2: SGHTA and FQGTGA.

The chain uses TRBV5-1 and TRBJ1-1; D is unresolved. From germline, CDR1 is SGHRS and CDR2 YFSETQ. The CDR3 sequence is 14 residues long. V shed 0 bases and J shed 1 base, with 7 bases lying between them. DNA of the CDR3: TGCGCCAGCAGCTTGGATATGGGGAACACTGAAGCTTTCTTT. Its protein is CASSLDMGNTEAFF.

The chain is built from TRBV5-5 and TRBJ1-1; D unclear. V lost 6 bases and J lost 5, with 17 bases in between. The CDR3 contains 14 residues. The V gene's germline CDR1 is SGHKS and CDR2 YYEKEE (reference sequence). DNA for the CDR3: TGTGCCAGCACCCTGAACCCGGGGAGTACTGAAGCTTTCTTT. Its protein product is CASTLNPGSTEAFF.

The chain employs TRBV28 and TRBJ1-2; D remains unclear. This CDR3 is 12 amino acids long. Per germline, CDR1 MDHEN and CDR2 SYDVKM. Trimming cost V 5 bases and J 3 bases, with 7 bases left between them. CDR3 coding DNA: TGTGCCAGCAGTGTCACAGACTATGGCTACACCTTC. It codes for CASSVTDYGYTF.

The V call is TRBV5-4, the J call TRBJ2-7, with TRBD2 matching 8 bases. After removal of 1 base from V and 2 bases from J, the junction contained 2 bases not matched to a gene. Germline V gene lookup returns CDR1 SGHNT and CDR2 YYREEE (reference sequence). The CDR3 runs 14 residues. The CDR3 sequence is CASSLREGTYEQYF. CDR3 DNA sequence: TGTGCCAGCAGCTTGCGGGAGGGGACCTACGAGCAGTACTTC.

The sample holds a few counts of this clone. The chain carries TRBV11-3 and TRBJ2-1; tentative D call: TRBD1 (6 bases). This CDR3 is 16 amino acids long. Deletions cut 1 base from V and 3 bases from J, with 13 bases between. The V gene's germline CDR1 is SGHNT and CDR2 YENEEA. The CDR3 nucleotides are TGTGCCAGCAGCTTAGGGGGGCAGGGTAGCTACAATGAGCAGTTCTTC. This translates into CASSLGGQGSYNEQFF.

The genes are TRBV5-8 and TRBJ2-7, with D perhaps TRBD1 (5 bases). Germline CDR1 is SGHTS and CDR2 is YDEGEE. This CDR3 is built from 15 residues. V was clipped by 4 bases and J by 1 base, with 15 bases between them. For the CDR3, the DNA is TGTGCCAGCAGCGTTGGCACAGGAGAATCCTACGAGCAGTACTTC. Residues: CASSVGTGESYEQYF. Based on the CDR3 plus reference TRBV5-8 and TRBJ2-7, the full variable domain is EAGVTQSPTHLIKTRGQQATLRCSPISGHTSVYWYQQALGLGLQFLLWYDEGEERNRGNFPPRFSGRQFPNYSSELNVNALELEDSALYLCASSVGTGESYEQYFGPGTRLTVT.

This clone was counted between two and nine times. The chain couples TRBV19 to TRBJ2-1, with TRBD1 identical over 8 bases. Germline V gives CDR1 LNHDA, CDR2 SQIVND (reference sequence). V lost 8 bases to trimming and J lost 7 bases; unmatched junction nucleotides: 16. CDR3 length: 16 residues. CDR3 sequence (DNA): TGTGCCAGTGGCCCAACCGGGACAGGATCCGGGAATGAGCAGTTCTTC. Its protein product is CASGPTGTGSGNEQFF.

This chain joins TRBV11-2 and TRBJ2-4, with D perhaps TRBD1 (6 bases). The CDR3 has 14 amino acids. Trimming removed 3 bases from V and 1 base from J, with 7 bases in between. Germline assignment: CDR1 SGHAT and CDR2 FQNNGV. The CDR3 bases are TGTGCCAGCAGCTTTGACAGGGCCAAAAACATTCAGTACTTC. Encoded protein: CASSFDRAKNIQYF.

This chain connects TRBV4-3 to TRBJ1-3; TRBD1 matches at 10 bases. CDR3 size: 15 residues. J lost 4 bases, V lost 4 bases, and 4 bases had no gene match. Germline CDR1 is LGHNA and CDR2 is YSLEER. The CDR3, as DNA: TGCGCCAGCAGCCGGGGACAGGGGTACGGAAACACCATATATTTT. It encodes CASSRGQGYGNTIYF.

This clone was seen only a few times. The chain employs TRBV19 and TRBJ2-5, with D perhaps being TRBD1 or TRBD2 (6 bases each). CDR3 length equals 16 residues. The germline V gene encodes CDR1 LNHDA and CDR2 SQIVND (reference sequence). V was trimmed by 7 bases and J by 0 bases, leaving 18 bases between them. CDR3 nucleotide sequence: TGTGCCAGTAAGAGGGGGGTAGCAGAAAACCAAGAGACCCAGTACTTC. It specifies CASKRGVAENQETQYF.

CDR3 in DNA: TGCGCCAGCAGCCCCCAACCGAGCGGTACGAGCTACGAGCAGTACTTC. The encoded protein is CASSPQPSGTSYEQYF. The J gene is TRBJ2-7, the V gene TRBV5-1, with D possibly TRBD2 on 5 matching bases. Germline CDR1 and CDR2: SGHRS and YFSETQ. The V end was cut by 4 bases, the J end by 3 bases, with 20 bases between. This CDR3 is 16 amino acids long.

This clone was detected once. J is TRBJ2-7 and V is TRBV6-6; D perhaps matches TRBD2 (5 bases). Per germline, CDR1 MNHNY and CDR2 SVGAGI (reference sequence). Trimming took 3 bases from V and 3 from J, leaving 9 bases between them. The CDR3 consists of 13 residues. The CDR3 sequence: CASSYRADYEQYF. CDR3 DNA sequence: TGTGCCAGCAGTTATAGAGCGGACTACGAGCAGTACTTC.

In DNA, the CDR3 is TGTGCCAGCAGCCAACTCGCGCAGGGTAACAATGAGCAGTTCTTC. This sequence encodes CASSQLAQGNNEQFF. The rearrangement uses TRBV6-5 and TRBJ2-1, with a weak D call TRBD1 (5 bases). Trimming cost V 6 bases and J 5 bases, with 17 bases left between them. This CDR3 is built from 15 residues. Germline lookup yields CDR1 MNHEY and CDR2 SVGAGI.

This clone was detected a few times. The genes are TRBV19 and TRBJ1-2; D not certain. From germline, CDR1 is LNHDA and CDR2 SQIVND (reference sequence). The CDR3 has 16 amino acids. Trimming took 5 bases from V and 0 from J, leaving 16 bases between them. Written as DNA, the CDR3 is TGTGCCAGTAGTTCCATCGACACTTCCTCTAACTATGGCTACACCTTC. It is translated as CASSSIDTSSNYGYTF. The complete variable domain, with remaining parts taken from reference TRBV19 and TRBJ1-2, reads DGGITQSPKYLFRKEGQNVTLSCEQNLNHDAMYWYRQDPGQGLRLIYYSQIVNDFQKGDIAEGYSVSREKKESFPLTVTSAQKNPTAFYLCASSSIDTSSNYGYTFGSGTRLTVV.

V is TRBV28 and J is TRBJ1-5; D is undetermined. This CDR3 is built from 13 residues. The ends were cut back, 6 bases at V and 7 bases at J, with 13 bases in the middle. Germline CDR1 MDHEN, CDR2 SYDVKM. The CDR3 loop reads CASRPSLQQPQHF. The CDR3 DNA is TGTGCCAGCAGGCCCTCCCTGCAACAGCCCCAGCATTTT.

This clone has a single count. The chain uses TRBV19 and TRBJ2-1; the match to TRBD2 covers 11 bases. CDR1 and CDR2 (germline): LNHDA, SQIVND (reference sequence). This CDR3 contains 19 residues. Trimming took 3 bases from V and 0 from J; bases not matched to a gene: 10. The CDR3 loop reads CASSMETSGRLGSYNEQFF. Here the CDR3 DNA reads TGTGCCAGTAGTATGGAAACTAGCGGGAGACTGGGCTCCTACAATGAGCAGTTCTTC.